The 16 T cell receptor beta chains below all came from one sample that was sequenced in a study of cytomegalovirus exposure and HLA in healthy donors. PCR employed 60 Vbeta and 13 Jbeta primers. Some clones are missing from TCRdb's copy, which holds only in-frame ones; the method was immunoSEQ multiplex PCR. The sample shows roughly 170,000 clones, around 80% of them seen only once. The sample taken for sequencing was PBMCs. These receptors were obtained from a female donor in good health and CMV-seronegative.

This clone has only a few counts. This CDR3 reads CASSPLTGELFF. The CDR3 DNA is TGTGCCAGCAGCCCCCTCACCGGGGAGCTGTTTTTT. This sequence joins TRBV7-3 and TRBJ2-2; unclear D gene. V lost 5 bases, J lost 4 bases, and 5 bases lay in between. Germline CDR1 reads SGHTA; CDR2 reads FQGTGA. The CDR3 has 12 residues.

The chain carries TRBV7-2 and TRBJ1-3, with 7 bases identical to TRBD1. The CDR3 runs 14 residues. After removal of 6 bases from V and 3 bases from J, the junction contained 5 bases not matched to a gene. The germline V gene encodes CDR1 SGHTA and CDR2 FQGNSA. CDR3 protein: CASRSGQVGNTIYF. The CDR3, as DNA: TGTGCCAGCAGATCAGGACAGGTTGGAAACACCATATATTTT.

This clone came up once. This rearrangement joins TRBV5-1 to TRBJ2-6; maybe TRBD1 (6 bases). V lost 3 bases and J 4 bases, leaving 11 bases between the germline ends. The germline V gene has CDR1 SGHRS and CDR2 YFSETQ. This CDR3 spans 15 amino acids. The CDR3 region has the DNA TGCGCCAGCAGCTCCGCAGGGGCAGGGGCCAACGTCCTGACTTTC. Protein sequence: CASSSAGAGANVLTF.

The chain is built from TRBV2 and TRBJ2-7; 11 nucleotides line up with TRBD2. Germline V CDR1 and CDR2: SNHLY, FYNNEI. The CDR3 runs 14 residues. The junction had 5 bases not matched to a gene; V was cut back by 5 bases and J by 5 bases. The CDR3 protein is CASSRLAGLNEQYF. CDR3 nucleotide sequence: TGTGCCAGCAGTCGACTAGCGGGATTGAACGAGCAGTACTTC.

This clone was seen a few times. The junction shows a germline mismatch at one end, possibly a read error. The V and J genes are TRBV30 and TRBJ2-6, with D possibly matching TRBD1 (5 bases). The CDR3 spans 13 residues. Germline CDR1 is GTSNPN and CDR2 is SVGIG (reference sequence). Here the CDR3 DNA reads TGTGCCTGGGGGTACTCTGGGGCCAACGGCCTGACTTTC. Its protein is CAWGYSGANGLTF.

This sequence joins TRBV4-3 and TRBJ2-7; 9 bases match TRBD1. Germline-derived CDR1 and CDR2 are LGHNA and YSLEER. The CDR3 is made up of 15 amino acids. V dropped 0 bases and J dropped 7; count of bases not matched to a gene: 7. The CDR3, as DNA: TGCGCCAGCAGCCAAGAGTGGGACAGGGTCGGGGAGCAGTACTTC. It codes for CASSQEWDRVGEQYF.

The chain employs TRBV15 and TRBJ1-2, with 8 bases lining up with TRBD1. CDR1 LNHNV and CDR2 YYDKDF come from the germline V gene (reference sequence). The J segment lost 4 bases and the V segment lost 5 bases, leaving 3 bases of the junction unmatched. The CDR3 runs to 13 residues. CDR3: CATSPTGVYGYTF. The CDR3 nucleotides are TGTGCCACCAGCCCGACAGGGGTCTATGGCTACACCTTC. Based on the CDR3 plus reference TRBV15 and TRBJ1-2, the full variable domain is DAMVIQNPRYQVTQFGKPVTLSCSQTLNHNVMYWYQQKSSQAPKLLFHYYDKDFNNEADTPDNFQSRRPNTSFCFLDIRSPGLGDTAMYLCATSPTGVYGYTFGSGTRLTVV.

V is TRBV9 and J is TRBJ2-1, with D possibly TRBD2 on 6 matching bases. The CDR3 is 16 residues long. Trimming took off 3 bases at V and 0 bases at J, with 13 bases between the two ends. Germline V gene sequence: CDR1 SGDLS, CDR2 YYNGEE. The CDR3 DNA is TGTGCCAGCAGCGCGGGTGGGACTTTCTCCTACAATGAGCAGTTCTTC. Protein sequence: CASSAGGTFSYNEQFF.

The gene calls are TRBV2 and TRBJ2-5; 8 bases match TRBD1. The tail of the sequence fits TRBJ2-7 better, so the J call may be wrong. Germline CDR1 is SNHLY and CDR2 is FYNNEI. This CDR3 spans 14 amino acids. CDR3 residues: CASRRDRPRDEQYF. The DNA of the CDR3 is TGTGCCAGCAGAAGGGACAGGCCGAGGGACGAGCAGTACTTC.

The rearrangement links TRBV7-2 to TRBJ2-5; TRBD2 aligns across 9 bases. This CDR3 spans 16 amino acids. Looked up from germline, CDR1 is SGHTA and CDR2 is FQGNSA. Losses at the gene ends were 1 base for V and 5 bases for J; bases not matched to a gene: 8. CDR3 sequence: CASSLEVAGGRETQYF. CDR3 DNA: TGTGCCAGCAGCTTAGAGGTGGCGGGAGGGAGGGAGACCCAGTACTTC.

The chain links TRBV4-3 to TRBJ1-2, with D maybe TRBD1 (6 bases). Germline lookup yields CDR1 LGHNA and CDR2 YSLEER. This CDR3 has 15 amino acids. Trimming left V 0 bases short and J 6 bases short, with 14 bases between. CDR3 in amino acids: CASSQEVGGAHGYTF. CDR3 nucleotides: TGCGCCAGCAGCCAAGAAGTGGGGGGGGCGCATGGCTACACCTTC.

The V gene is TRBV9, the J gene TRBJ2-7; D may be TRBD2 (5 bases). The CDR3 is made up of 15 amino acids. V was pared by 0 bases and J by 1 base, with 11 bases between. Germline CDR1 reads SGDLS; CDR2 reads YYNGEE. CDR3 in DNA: TGTGCCAGCAGCGTAGATGGGAGTGCGTCCTACGAGCAGTACTTC. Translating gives CASSVDGSASYEQYF.

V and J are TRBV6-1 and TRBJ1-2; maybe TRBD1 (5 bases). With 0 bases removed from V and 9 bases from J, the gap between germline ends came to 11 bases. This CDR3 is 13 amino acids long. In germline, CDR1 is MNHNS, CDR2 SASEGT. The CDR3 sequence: CASSEAGRGRYTF. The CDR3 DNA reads TGTGCCAGCAGTGAAGCAGGGAGGGGTCGCTACACCTTC.

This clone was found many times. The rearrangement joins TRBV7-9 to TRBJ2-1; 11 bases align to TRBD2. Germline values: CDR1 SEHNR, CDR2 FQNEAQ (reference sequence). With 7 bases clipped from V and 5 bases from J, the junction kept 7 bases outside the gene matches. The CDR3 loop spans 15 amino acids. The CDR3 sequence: CASTPTSGNHNEQFF. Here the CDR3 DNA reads TGTGCCAGCACCCCGACTAGCGGGAACCACAATGAGCAGTTCTTC. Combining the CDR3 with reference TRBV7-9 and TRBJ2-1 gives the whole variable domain DTGVSQNPRHKITKRGQNVTFRCDPISEHNRLYWYRQTLGQGPEFLTYFQNEAQLEKSRLLSDRFSAERPKGSFSTLEIQRTEQGDSAMYLCASTPTSGNHNEQFFGPGTRLTVL.

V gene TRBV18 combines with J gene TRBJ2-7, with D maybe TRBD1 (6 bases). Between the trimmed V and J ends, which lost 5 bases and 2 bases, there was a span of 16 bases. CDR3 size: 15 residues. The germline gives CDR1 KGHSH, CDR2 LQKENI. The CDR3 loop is CASSKSGHTTYEQYF. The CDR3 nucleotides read TGTGCCAGCTCAAAATCGGGACATACCACCTACGAGCAGTACTTC.

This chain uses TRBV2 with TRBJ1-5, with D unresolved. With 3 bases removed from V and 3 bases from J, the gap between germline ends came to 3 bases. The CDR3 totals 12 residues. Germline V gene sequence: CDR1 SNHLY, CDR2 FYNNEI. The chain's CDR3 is CASSDSNQPQHF. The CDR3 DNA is TGTGCCAGCAGTGACTCCAATCAGCCCCAGCATTTT.